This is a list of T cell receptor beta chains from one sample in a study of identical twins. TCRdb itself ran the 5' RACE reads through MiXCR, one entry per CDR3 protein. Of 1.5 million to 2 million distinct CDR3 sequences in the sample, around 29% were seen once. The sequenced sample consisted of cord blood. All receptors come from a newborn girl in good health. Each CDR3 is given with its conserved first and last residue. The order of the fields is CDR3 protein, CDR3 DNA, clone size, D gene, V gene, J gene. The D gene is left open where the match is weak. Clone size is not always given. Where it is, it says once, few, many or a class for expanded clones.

CDR3 protein: CASSPTLGRGGPTDTQYF
CDR3 DNA: TGTGCCAGCAGCCCCACCCTCGGGCGCGGGGGCCCCACAGATACGCAGTATTTT
clone size: .
D gene: .
V gene: TRBV9
J gene: TRBJ2-3

CDR3 protein: CSARDGLRGEAFF
CDR3 DNA: TGCAGTGCTAGAGATGGCCTCAGGGGTGAAGCTTTCTTT
clone size: .
D gene: .
V gene: TRBV20-1
J gene: TRBJ1-1

CDR3 protein: CASSPSGYTGELFF
CDR3 DNA: TGTGCCAGCAGCCCTAGCGGATACACCGGGGAGCTGTTTTTT
clone size: .
D gene: TRBD2
V gene: TRBV2
J gene: TRBJ2-2

CDR3 protein: CSASVQLYGYTF
CDR3 DNA: TGCAGTGCTAGTGTACAACTCTATGGCTACACCTTC
clone size: .
D gene: .
V gene: TRBV20-1
J gene: TRBJ1-2

CDR3 protein: CASSQDSFGNQPQHF
CDR3 DNA: TGTGCCAGCAGTCAGGACAGTTTTGGCAATCAGCCCCAGCATTTT
clone size: few
D gene: .
V gene: TRBV6-6
J gene: TRBJ1-5

CDR3 protein: CASSFTRTSITDTQYF
CDR3 DNA: TGTGCCAGCAGTTTTACTCGGACTAGCATCACAGATACGCAGTATTTT
clone size: .
D gene: TRBD2
V gene: TRBV12-3/TRBV12-4
J gene: TRBJ2-3

CDR3 protein: CASSYRRSTDTQYF
CDR3 DNA: TGTGCCAGCAGTTACCGGCGGAGCACAGATACGCAGTATTTT
clone size: many
D gene: .
V gene: TRBV6-5
J gene: TRBJ2-3

CDR3 protein: CASSFTGFEQYF
CDR3 DNA: TGTGCCAGCAGTTTTACAGGCTTCGAGCAGTACTTC
clone size: many
D gene: .
V gene: TRBV27
J gene: TRBJ2-7

CDR3 protein: CASTERQGGGYTF
CDR3 DNA: TGTGCCAGCACCGAGCGACAGGGTGGCGGCTACACCTTC
clone size: .
D gene: TRBD1
V gene: TRBV6-1
J gene: TRBJ1-2

CDR3 protein: CSARYLFPSGGSYEQYF
CDR3 DNA: TGCAGTGCTAGGTACTTGTTTCCAAGCGGGGGCTCCTACGAGCAGTACTTC
clone size: .
D gene: TRBD2
V gene: TRBV20-1
J gene: TRBJ2-7

CDR3 protein: CASSLGAADTQYF
CDR3 DNA: TGTGCCAGCAGCTTAGGAGCTGCAGATACGCAGTATTTT
clone size: many
D gene: .
V gene: TRBV5-1
J gene: TRBJ2-3

CDR3 protein: CASSKVGLADRSYNEQFF
CDR3 DNA: TGTGCCAGCAGCAAAGTAGGACTAGCGGATCGCTCCTACAATGAGCAGTTCTTC
clone size: few
D gene: .
V gene: TRBV21-1
J gene: TRBJ2-1

CDR3 protein: CASRLGTEQYF
CDR3 DNA: TGTGCCAGCCGACTAGGGACCGAGCAGTACTTC
clone size: .
D gene: .
V gene: TRBV2
J gene: TRBJ2-7

CDR3 protein: CASSLGGGARDTQYF
CDR3 DNA: TGTGCCAGCAGCTTAGGAGGGGGGGCGAGAGATACGCAGTATTTT
clone size: .
D gene: .
V gene: TRBV7-7
J gene: TRBJ2-3

CDR3 protein: CAISESNGYTF
CDR3 DNA: TGTGCCATCAGTGAGAGTAATGGCTACACCTTC
clone size: few
D gene: .
V gene: TRBV10-3
J gene: TRBJ1-2

CDR3 protein: CASSYVWGDYGYTF
CDR3 DNA: TGTGCCAGCAGTTACGTCTGGGGGGACTATGGCTACACCTTC
clone size: few
D gene: .
V gene: TRBV6-5
J gene: TRBJ1-2

CDR3 protein: CASSPTSGSVSEQFF
CDR3 DNA: TGTGCCAGCAGCCCCACGAGCGGGAGTGTGAGTGAGCAGTTCTTC
clone size: .
D gene: TRBD2
V gene: TRBV9
J gene: TRBJ2-1

CDR3 protein: CASSFFLARNTEAFF
CDR3 DNA: TGTGCCAGCAGTTTTTTCTTGGCCCGAAACACTGAAGCTTTCTTT
clone size: few
D gene: .
V gene: TRBV28
J gene: TRBJ1-1

CDR3 protein: CASSLRDRGRDGYTF
CDR3 DNA: TGTGCCAGCAGCTTAAGGGACAGGGGGCGCGATGGCTACACCTTC
clone size: few
D gene: TRBD1
V gene: TRBV7-2
J gene: TRBJ1-2

CDR3 protein: CASFGADRGNYGYTF
CDR3 DNA: TGCGCCAGCTTCGGCGCTGACAGGGGGAACTATGGCTACACCTTC
clone size: few
D gene: TRBD1
V gene: TRBV5-1
J gene: TRBJ1-2

CDR3 protein: CASSLGSYREQYF
CDR3 DNA: TGTGCCAGCAGCTTGGGCTCCTATCGAGAGCAGTACTTC
clone size: many
D gene: .
V gene: TRBV7-9
J gene: TRBJ2-7

CDR3 protein: CASSRRRVGYTF
CDR3 DNA: TGTGCCAGCAGCCGGCGAAGGGTAGGCTACACCTTC
clone size: .
D gene: .
V gene: TRBV7-2
J gene: TRBJ1-2

CDR3 protein: CAWSASTGSYEQYF
CDR3 DNA: TGTGCCTGGAGTGCATCGACAGGTTCCTACGAGCAGTACTTC
clone size: few
D gene: .
V gene: TRBV30
J gene: TRBJ2-7

CDR3 protein: CASSYSTVLAGLNEQFF
CDR3 DNA: TGTGCCAGCAGTTACTCCACTGTGCTAGCGGGACTCAATGAGCAGTTCTTC
clone size: .
D gene: TRBD2
V gene: TRBV6-2/TRBV6-3
J gene: TRBJ2-1

CDR3 protein: CASRPARGMNTEAFF
CDR3 DNA: TGTGCCAGCAGGCCGGCTAGAGGGATGAACACTGAAGCTTTCTTT
clone size: .
D gene: .
V gene: TRBV7-9
J gene: TRBJ1-1

CDR3 protein: CASSYEARDQYF
CDR3 DNA: TGTGCCAGCAGTTACGAGGCTAGAGATCAGTACTTC
clone size: .
D gene: .
V gene: TRBV6-6
J gene: TRBJ2-5

CDR3 protein: CASTRTSSYF
CDR3 DNA: TGTGCCAGCACCCGGACTAGTTCGTACTTC
clone size: .
D gene: TRBD2
V gene: TRBV2
J gene: TRBJ2-5

CDR3 protein: CASSLVGTSGRNNEQFF
CDR3 DNA: TGTGCCAGCAGCTTAGTGGGGACTAGCGGGAGGAACAATGAGCAGTTCTTC
clone size: few
D gene: TRBD2
V gene: TRBV7-2
J gene: TRBJ2-1

CDR3 protein: CSARVMSYEQYF
CDR3 DNA: TGCAGTGCTAGAGTCATGTCTTACGAGCAGTACTTC
clone size: .
D gene: .
V gene: TRBV20-1
J gene: TRBJ2-7

CDR3 protein: CASSLCCGRDNEQFF
CDR3 DNA: TGTGCCAGCAGTTTATGTTGCGGGAGGGACAATGAGCAGTTCTTC
clone size: few
D gene: TRBD2
V gene: TRBV28
J gene: TRBJ2-1

CDR3 protein: CAIRAGLADDTDTQYF
CDR3 DNA: TGTGCCATCAGGGCGGGACTAGCGGACGACACAGATACGCAGTATTTT
clone size: many
D gene: TRBD2
V gene: TRBV10-3
J gene: TRBJ2-3

CDR3 protein: CASSSSSTGVSGDEQFF
CDR3 DNA: TGCGCCAGCAGCTCGTCAAGTACGGGGGTCTCGGGCGATGAGCAGTTCTTC
clone size: few
D gene: .
V gene: TRBV5-1
J gene: TRBJ2-1

CDR3 protein: CASSLEGPETQYF
CDR3 DNA: TGCGCCAGCAGCTTGGAAGGGCCAGAGACCCAGTACTTC
clone size: many
D gene: .
V gene: TRBV5-1
J gene: TRBJ2-5

CDR3 protein: CASSFGVAGGWYEQFF
CDR3 DNA: TGTGCCAGCAGTTTCGGTGTAGCGGGAGGATGGTATGAGCAGTTCTTC
clone size: .
D gene: TRBD2
V gene: TRBV27
J gene: TRBJ2-1

CDR3 protein: CASITGGNGYTF
CDR3 DNA: TGTGCCAGCATAACAGGGGGCAATGGCTACACCTTC
clone size: few
D gene: TRBD1
V gene: TRBV12-3/TRBV12-4
J gene: TRBJ1-2

CDR3 protein: CASSLRQAPEAFF
CDR3 DNA: TGTGCCAGCAGCCTCCGACAGGCCCCTGAAGCTTTCTTT
clone size: .
D gene: .
V gene: TRBV4-2
J gene: TRBJ1-1

CDR3 protein: CASSHHLETFF
CDR3 DNA: TGCGCCAGCAGCCACCACCTTGAAACTTTCTTT
clone size: .
D gene: .
V gene: TRBV4-1
J gene: TRBJ1-1

CDR3 protein: CASSLGLAVNTGELFF
CDR3 DNA: TGCGCCAGCAGCTTGGGACTAGCTGTTAACACCGGGGAGCTGTTTTTT
clone size: .
D gene: TRBD2
V gene: TRBV5-1
J gene: TRBJ2-2

CDR3 protein: CAISEGLVFGVREQFF
CDR3 DNA: TGTGCCATCAGTGAGGGACTAGTTTTCGGTGTGCGTGAGCAGTTCTTC
clone size: few
D gene: TRBD2
V gene: TRBV10-3
J gene: TRBJ2-1

CDR3 protein: CASSQTSRGLYEQYF
CDR3 DNA: TGTGCCAGCAGCCAGACTAGCAGGGGCCTATACGAGCAGTACTTC
clone size: .
D gene: .
V gene: TRBV14
J gene: TRBJ2-7

CDR3 protein: CSARGFDHYNEQYF
CDR3 DNA: TGCAGTGCTAGAGGGTTCGACCACTACAATGAGCAGTACTTC
clone size: .
D gene: .
V gene: TRBV20-1
J gene: TRBJ2-5

CDR3 protein: CSARANKPGTGYSNQPQHF
CDR3 DNA: TGCAGTGCTAGGGCTAACAAACCCGGGACAGGCTATAGCAATCAGCCCCAGCATTTT
clone size: few
D gene: TRBD1
V gene: TRBV20-1
J gene: TRBJ1-5

CDR3 protein: CASSSPKINGEQFF
CDR3 DNA: TGCGCCAGCAGCTCCCCTAAAATCAACGGTGAGCAGTTCTTC
clone size: few
D gene: .
V gene: TRBV5-1
J gene: TRBJ2-1

CDR3 protein: CAISIPGSMHNEQFF
CDR3 DNA: TGTGCCATCAGTATCCCGGGATCGATGCACAATGAGCAGTTCTTC
clone size: .
D gene: .
V gene: TRBV10-3
J gene: TRBJ2-1

CDR3 protein: CASSLTGTSYNEQYF
CDR3 DNA: TGTGCCAGCAGCTTAACCGGGACATCCTACAATGAGCAGTACTTC
clone size: few
D gene: .
V gene: TRBV11-2
J gene: TRBJ2-7

CDR3 protein: CSVRQTARQPQHF
CDR3 DNA: TGCAGCGTGAGACAGACTGCCCGCCAGCCCCAGCATTTT
clone size: .
D gene: .
V gene: TRBV29-1
J gene: TRBJ1-5

CDR3 protein: CASSPLTLTGVPYEQYF
CDR3 DNA: TGTGCCAGCAGTCCCCTAACTCTGACAGGAGTACCCTACGAGCAGTACTTC
clone size: many
D gene: .
V gene: TRBV12-3/TRBV12-4
J gene: TRBJ2-7